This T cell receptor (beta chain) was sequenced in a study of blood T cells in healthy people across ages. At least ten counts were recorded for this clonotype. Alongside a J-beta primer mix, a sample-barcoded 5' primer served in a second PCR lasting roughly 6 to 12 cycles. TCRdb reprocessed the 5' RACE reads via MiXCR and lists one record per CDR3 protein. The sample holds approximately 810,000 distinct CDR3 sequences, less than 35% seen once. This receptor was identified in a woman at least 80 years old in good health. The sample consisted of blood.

The CDR3 spells CASSPGLAGGTGTQYF. The CDR3 coding sequence is TGTGCCAGCAGCCCGGGACTAGCGGGGGGTACGGGGACCCAGTACTTC. The rearrangement uses TRBV7-2 and TRBJ2-5; 15 nucleotides line up with TRBD2. Germline CDR1 reads SGHTA; CDR2 reads FQGNSA. The CDR3 is 16 residues long. Losses at the gene ends were 5 bases for V and 7 bases for J; bases not matched to a gene: 8.